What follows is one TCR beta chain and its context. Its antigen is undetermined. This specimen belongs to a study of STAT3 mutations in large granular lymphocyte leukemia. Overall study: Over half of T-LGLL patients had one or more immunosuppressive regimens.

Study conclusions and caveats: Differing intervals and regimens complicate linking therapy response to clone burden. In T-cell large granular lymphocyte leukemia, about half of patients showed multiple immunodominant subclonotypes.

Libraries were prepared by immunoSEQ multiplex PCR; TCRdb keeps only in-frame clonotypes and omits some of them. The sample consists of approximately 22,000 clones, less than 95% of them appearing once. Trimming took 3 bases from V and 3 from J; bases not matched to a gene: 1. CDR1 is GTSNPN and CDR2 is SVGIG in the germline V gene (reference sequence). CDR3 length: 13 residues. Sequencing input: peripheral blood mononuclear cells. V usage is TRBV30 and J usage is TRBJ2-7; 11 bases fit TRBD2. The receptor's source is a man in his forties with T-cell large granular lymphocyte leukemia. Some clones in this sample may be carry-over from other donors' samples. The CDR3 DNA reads TGTGCCTGGAGAGGACTAGCGGGCTACGAGCAGTACTTC. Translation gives CAWRGLAGYEQYF.